Given below is one TCR beta chain in context. What it recognizes is unknown. This record belongs to a study of STAT5B mutations in CD4+ large granular lymphocyte leukemia. Whole-study results and caveats: Compared with healthy controls (2/35), patient top clones favored TRBV06 (8/27).

The table came from immunoSEQ multiplex PCR; TCRdb's copy has only in-frame clones and leaves some out. The sample gives about 50,000 clones, approximately 84% of which show up once; approximately 0.4% is in the top ten. The V segment lost 4 bases and the J segment 7 bases; nucleotides outside the gene matches: 9. The germline V gene encodes CDR1 SEHNR and CDR2 FQNEAQ (reference sequence). This CDR3 is 14 amino acids long. The specimen sequenced was CD4+ T cells from blood buffy coats. The receptor was isolated from a human donor in good health. J is TRBJ1-1 and V is TRBV7-9, with TRBD1 identical over 7 bases. Here the CDR3 reads CASSSRQGGGEAFF. CDR3 bases: TGTGCCAGCAGCTCTCGACAGGGTGGTGGTGAAGCTTTCTTT.